This TCR beta chain appears in the sequencing data of a study of T cell responses to AZD1222 COVID-19 vaccine. Study overall: Analysis merged second doses at about 4 or about 12 weeks. Study-wide points: With dominance at 160-218 and 743-854, vaccine-associated CD4 TCRs spanned spike. Variant regions that are unmutated are reportedly the target of nearly half of spike-specific TCRs.

This clone was seen a single time. Antigen unknown. The data were produced by immunoSEQ multiplex PCR, yet TCRdb's version contains in-frame clones alone and is incomplete. The sample holds about 150,000 clones, 75% to 95% seen once. The length of the CDR3 is 16 residues. Trimming removed 4 bases from V and 8 bases from J; junction bases left unmatched: 13. Germline CDR1 reads KGHSH; CDR2 reads LQKENI. The chain links TRBV18 to TRBJ1-1; 10 bases map to TRBD1. The receptor was isolated from an adult in good health. Material: peripheral blood, obtained on day 0 of AZD1222 vaccination. The CDR3 region is CASSHGTGVRLKEAFF. DNA for the CDR3: TGTGCCAGCTCACATGGGACAGGGGTGAGGCTGAAGGAAGCTTTCTTT. The variable domain in full, completed from reference TRBV18 and TRBJ1-1, reads NAGVMQNPRHLVRRRGQEARLRCSPMKGHSHVYWYRQLPEEGLKFMVYLQKENIIDESGMPKERFSAEFPKEGPSILRIQQVVRGDSAAYFCASSHGTGVRLKEAFFGQGTRLTVV.